The entry below describes one T cell receptor beta chain. The antigen is not known. The study ran its PCR with 60 Vbeta and 13 Jbeta primers. Profiled with immunoSEQ multiplex PCR; TCRdb holds only in-frame clones, not every one. The sample has around 160,000 clones, 70% to 90% seen once. Losses at the gene ends were 0 bases for V and 5 bases for J; bases not matched to a gene: 1. The V gene's germline CDR1 is SGHRS and CDR2 YFSETQ. The CDR3 sequence is 14 residues long. The sample originates from a study of cytomegalovirus exposure and HLA in healthy donors. General study findings and limits: It is likely that the observed cluster of highly shared sequence variants was a sequencing artifact. TRBV6-2, TRBV6-3 and other indistinguishable V segments were excluded.

The genes are TRBV5-1 and TRBJ1-5, with TRBD1 matching 8 bases. The sequencing input was PBMCs. This TCR derives from a man between 18 and 29 years old in good health and CMV-seropositive. The CDR3 DNA reads as TGCGCCAGCAGCTTGGACAGGGGGGATCAGCCCCAGCATTTT. Protein product: CASSLDRGDQPQHF. Full variable domain (rest looked up from reference TRBV5-1 and TRBJ1-5): KAGVTQTPRYLIKTRGQQVTLSCSPISGHRSVSWYQQTPGQGLQFLFEYFSETQRNKGNFPGRFSGRQFSNSRSEMNVSTLELGDSALYLCASSLDRGDQPQHFGDGTRLSIL.